The T cell receptor beta chain under discussion was sequenced for a study of regulatory T cells in long-lasting Graves disease (dated by TCRdb to the early 2020s). Study-level background: Persistent Graves' disease was defined as antithyroid drug treatment for over 5 years with persistently positive TSH receptor autoantibodies. Persistent Graves' disease patients in the clinical cohort had taken antithyroid drugs for 9.5 to 13 years on average. A total of some 35 samples underwent TCR sequencing, from some 13 patients with persistent Graves' disease and approximately 20 patients with newly diagnosed Graves' disease. The study took place in China and was registered as a clinical trial. This study used TCR sequencing and RNA sequencing of peripheral blood to compare persistent Graves' disease patients against newly diagnosed Graves' disease patients. The study at large found these results: The study examined only peripheral blood because the primary lesion, thyroid tissue, could not be accessed. Only the TCR beta chain was sequenced and analyzed. Preferential use of TRBV28, TRBJ1-2 and TRBJ2-5 was observed in persistent disease, whereas TRBV20-1 and TRBJ2-1 were favored in newly diagnosed disease. Compared with newly diagnosed patients, patients with persistent Graves' disease had lower TCR Shannon entropy and fewer highly expanded clones, which suggests clonal expansion. A larger number of public clonotypes was shared among persistent patients (more than 2,500) than among newly diagnosed patients (approximately 930). The small sample size was acknowledged by the authors as a limitation that may reduce accuracy.

The time point label for this specimen denotes: persistent/refractory GD, antithyroid drugs over 5 years with positive TRAb. For both TCR sequencing and RNA sequencing, RNA was extracted from PBMCs in TRIzol. The diagnosis of Graves' disease followed American Thyroid Association guidelines. The patients came from an endocrinology department in Xi'an, China. Each patient gave about 9.1 milliliters of peripheral blood, collected in an EDTA anticoagulant tube. Ficoll Paque Plus density gradient separation was used to isolate PBMCs, and no additional T cell sorting was done. An Agilent 2100 Bioanalyzer and agarose gel were used to check RNA quality, and a NanoDrop 2000 was used to measure RNA concentration. Libraries were made using multiplex PCR. Sequencer: Illumina HiSeq 4000. TCR beta libraries were built with iRepertoire HTBI primers and Arm-PCR amplification of CDR3 regions. Before sequencing, the PCR products underwent gel purification. In the paper's pipeline: Gene usage analysis of CDR3 amino acid clonotypes used the approximately 62 TRBV and 14 to 15 TRBJ segments found across samples. COPE and FqMerger were used to merge filtered high-quality paired reads into contigs. BLAST was used to align contigs to IMGT TRBV, TRBD and TRBJ reference genes, and CDR3 was defined according to IMGT. Highly expanded clones were defined as clonotypes with a frequency above 0.1%. Shannon entropy served as the measure of repertoire diversity, while the Gini coefficient captured V-J evenness. A clonotype was considered public if more than one individual shared it. Through fastp at Q25 and MiXCR, TCRdb rebuilt clones from the public reads, retaining in-frame beta chains. Entries are consolidated by CDR3 protein sequence, retaining the most common genes and DNA. The V and J calls and clone size are TCRdb's, not the authors'. This sample is represented by around 510,000 distinct CDR3 sequences; less than 25% of them were singletons. The ten largest clonotypes hold 6.5% to 10% of the sample.

This clonotype has a count of ten or more. Its antigen remains undetermined. No much larger clone exists at a distance of one base, and base qualities are not known. Between the V and J ends, shortened by 3 bases and 5 bases respectively, the junction contains 13 bases. From cysteine to phenylalanine, the CDR3 is 13 amino acids long. Only the CDR3 region is kept as DNA, spanning 39 bases read in frame from base 1. As encoded in the germline V gene (reference sequence), CDR1 is GTSNPN while CDR2 is SVGIG. The TCR sequence derives from a female donor with Graves disease. Sequencing used peripheral blood mononuclear cells (PBMCs), obtained when the disease was refractory, from a patient treated with antithyroid drugs. The chain was built from TRBV30 and TRBJ2-5, and perhaps TRBD2 as D gene, on 5 matching bases. The DNA is TGTGCCTGGAGCTACCTGAGAGGGGAGACCCAGTACTTC. It translates as CAWSYLRGETQYF.